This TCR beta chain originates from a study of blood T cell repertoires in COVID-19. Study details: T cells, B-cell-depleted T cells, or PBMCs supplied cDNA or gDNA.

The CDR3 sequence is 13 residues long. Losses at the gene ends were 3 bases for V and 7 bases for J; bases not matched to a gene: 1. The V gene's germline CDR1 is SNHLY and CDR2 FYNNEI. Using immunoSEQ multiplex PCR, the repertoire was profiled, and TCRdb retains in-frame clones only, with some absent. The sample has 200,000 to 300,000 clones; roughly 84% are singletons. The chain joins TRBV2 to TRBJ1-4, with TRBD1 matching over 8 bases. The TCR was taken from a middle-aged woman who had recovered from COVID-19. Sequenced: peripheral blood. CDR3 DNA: TGTGCCAGCAGTGACAGGGGGCGTGAAAAACTGTTTTTT. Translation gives CASSDRGREKLFF.